Here is one TCR beta chain with its context. This record comes from a study of blood T cell repertoires in COVID-19. Whole-study context: Samples taken during acute and convalescent COVID-19 were collected in the United States, Italy and Spain. PBMCs, B-cell-depleted T cells, or T cells were the source of the cDNA or gDNA that made up the material.

In the study's own analysis: Estimation of nucleated cell counts was performed using reference gene primer amplification. Assay used: immunoSEQ multiplex PCR; TCRdb lists only in-frame clones, some missing. The DNA gave D and trimming, while V, J and clone size come from that table. The table records roughly 80,000 clones, roughly 90% of them present only once. The receptor was derived from a man aged 60-69 years with acute or convalescent COVID-19. Specimen: peripheral blood.

The CDR3 reads CASSSPTGFGNTIYF. The CDR3 coding sequence is TGTGCCAGCAGTTCCCCCACAGGGTTTGGAAACACCATATATTTT. This chain connects TRBV6-5 to TRBJ1-3, with D tentatively TRBD1 (6 bases). V lost 4 bases and J lost 3, with 13 bases in between. Germline CDR1 MNHEY, CDR2 SVGAGI. This CDR3 spans 15 amino acids.